The rows below give T cell receptor beta chains drawn from one sample of a study of cytomegalovirus exposure and HLA in healthy donors. Measured with immunoSEQ multiplex PCR; TCRdb has only the in-frame clones, and not every one. The table lists about 200,000 clones, roughly three quarters of them singletons. The sequenced material came from PBMCs. The receptors stem from a man in his fifties in good health and CMV-seronegative. Both conserved end residues are part of each CDR3. The D gene is left open where the match is weak. Where a row states a size, it is once, few, many or the class of an expanded clone; other rows omit it.

d_gene	v_gene	j_gene	abundance	CDR3nt	CDR3aa
TRBD2	TRBV7-8	TRBJ2-1	-	TGTGCCAGCAGCTTAATCCGTACTAGCGGGGGTTACAATGAGCAGTTCTTC	CASSLIRTSGGYNEQFF
-	TRBV14	TRBJ1-1	once	TGTGCCAGCGGGCAGACGAACACTGAAGCTTTCTTT	CASGQTNTEAFF
-	TRBV6-5	TRBJ1-1	-	TGTGCCAGCAGTTACTCGATGGGGGGGACTGAAGCTTTCTTT	CASSYSMGGTEAFF
-	TRBV15	TRBJ2-7	-	TGTGCCACCAGCAGATCCGGAGTTGAACAGTACTTC	CATSRSGVEQYF
-	TRBV5-4	TRBJ1-3	-	TGTGCCAGCAGCCCGCAACCCTCACAGGGAAGCTCTGGAAACACCATATATTTT	CASSPQPSQGSSGNTIYF
-	TRBV10-2	TRBJ1-5	-	TGCGCCAGCACTAGGAGTCGGGATTCTCAGCCCCAGCATTTT	CASTRSRDSQPQHF
-	TRBV9	TRBJ1-2	-	TGTGCCAGCAGCGTAGCCCCCGGAGGGAACTATGGCTACACCTTC	CASSVAPGGNYGYTF
TRBD1	TRBV29-1	TRBJ2-1	-	TGCAGCGTTGAAGATGGCGGGGACAGGGCGCTCTTC	CSVEDGGDRALF
TRBD1	TRBV7-9	TRBJ1-1	-	TGTGCCAGCAGGAGTTTCTCCGGACAGGGGGCGGTTGGCACTGAAGCTTTCTTT	CASRSFSGQGAVGTEAFF
-	TRBV19	TRBJ2-3	once	TGTGCCAGTAGTATTAGGCGACAGAGGACAGATACGCAGTATTTT	CASSIRRQRTDTQYF
TRBD1	TRBV6-5	TRBJ2-7	few	TGTGCCAGCAGGCAGGACAGGGGGCAAAGGGAGCAGTACTTC	CASRQDRGQREQYF
TRBD1	TRBV4-2	TRBJ1-1	-	TGTGCCAGCAGCCAAGAACCGACAGGGTTGAACACTGAAGCTTTCTTT	CASSQEPTGLNTEAFF
TRBD2	TRBV7-3	TRBJ2-2	-	TGTGCCAGCAGCTCACGGGCTAGCGGGAGGGCCGGGGAGCTGTTTTTT	CASSSRASGRAGELFF
TRBD1	TRBV23-1	TRBJ1-5	-	TGCGCCAGCAGTCAATGGGGACAGGGCCTTCAGCCCCAGCATTTT	CASSQWGQGLQPQHF
-	TRBV28	TRBJ2-2	-	TGTGCCAGCAACTTTCCGGGGGGCCCCGGGGAGCTGTTTTTT	CASNFPGGPGELFF
-	TRBV4-1	TRBJ1-2	-	TGCGCCAGCAGCCAGAGCCCTGGGGGCAGGATATTCGGCTACACCTTC	CASSQSPGGRIFGYTF
TRBD1	TRBV10-3	TRBJ1-5	-	TGTGCCATCAGCGGACAGGGGGACCATCAGCCCCAGCATTTT	CAISGQGDHQPQHF
TRBD1	TRBV4-1	TRBJ2-7	-	TGCGCCAGCAGCGGACAGGGGTTGGGGGCCTACGAGCAGTACTTC	CASSGQGLGAYEQYF
TRBD2	TRBV6-6	TRBJ2-7	-	TGTGCCAGCAGCGACCCTAGCGGGAGGGCCTACGAGCAGTACTTC	CASSDPSGRAYEQYF
-	TRBV19	TRBJ1-5	-	TGTGCCAGTAGTATAGGCACCTATAGCAATCAGCCCCAGCATTTT	CASSIGTYSNQPQHF
TRBD1	TRBV5-1	TRBJ2-7	once	TGCGCCAGCAGCTCTCAGGGACAGGGGACGGGGTACGAGCAGTACTTC	CASSSQGQGTGYEQYF
TRBD2	TRBV7-8	TRBJ2-1	-	TGTGCCAGCAGCCCAACGAGCCGAGCGGGAGGACACAATGAGCAGTTCTTC	CASSPTSRAGGHNEQFF
-	TRBV5-5	TRBJ2-7	-	TGTGCCAGCAGCTCGGGAGCACCGTTTATATACGAGCAGTACTTC	CASSSGAPFIYEQYF
-	TRBV15	TRBJ2-6	few	TGTGCCACCAGCAGAGCGGTTTCTGGGGCCAACGTCCTGACTTTC	CATSRAVSGANVLTF
-	TRBV5-6	TRBJ2-7	-	TGTGCCAGCAGTTACCTCAGGGGCTACGAGCAGTACTTC	CASSYLRGYEQYF
TRBD2	TRBV29-1	TRBJ2-4	-	TGCAGCGTCCAAATGACTAGCGGGAGGACGGGCATTCAGTACTTC	CSVQMTSGRTGIQYF
-	TRBV6-6	TRBJ2-1	-	TGTGCCAGCAGCGGACAGTACAATGAGCAGTTCTTC	CASSGQYNEQFF
-	TRBV30	TRBJ2-6	-	TGTGCCTGGAGTGCAATCTCTGGGGCCAACGTCCTGACTTTC	CAWSAISGANVLTF
-	TRBV28	TRBJ2-3	once	TGTGCCAGCAGTGTTTGGCAGGCTAGCACAGATACGCAGTATTTT	CASSVWQASTDTQYF
TRBD1	TRBV27	TRBJ2-7	-	TGTGCCAGCAGTTTTCCCGACAGGGTAGGGTACGAGCAGTACTTC	CASSFPDRVGYEQYF
-	TRBV5-1	TRBJ2-1	-	TGCGCCAGCAGCTTGGCCCAGGGTTACAATGAGCAGTTCTTC	CASSLAQGYNEQFF
-	TRBV7-8	TRBJ1-5	-	TGTGCCAGCAGCTTAGCGCCAGGGGTGGGGTTGAGTCAGCCCCAGCATTTT	CASSLAPGVGLSQPQHF
-	TRBV27	TRBJ2-7	-	TGTGCCAGCAGTTTATCGTCCGGGACTCTATCCTACGAGCAGTACTTC	CASSLSSGTLSYEQYF
-	TRBV4-2	TRBJ2-2	-	TGTGCCAGCAGCCAAGACTGGACTAGGGGGACCGGGGAGCTGTTTTTT	CASSQDWTRGTGELFF
-	TRBV7-2	TRBJ2-6	few	TGTGCCAGCATCCCCAGATGGGCCGCCTCTGGGGCCAACGTCCTGACTTTC	CASIPRWAASGANVLTF
-	TRBV7-7	TRBJ2-5	-	TGTGCTAGCAGCCAAGGACTGGGTCAGGAGACCCAGTACTTC	CASSQGLGQETQYF
-	TRBV6-6	TRBJ2-7	-	TGTGCCAGCAGTTACTCGAGGCAGGGTGGCTACGAGCAGTACTTC	CASSYSRQGGYEQYF
-	TRBV6-6	TRBJ2-7	-	TGTGCCAGCAGTTTAGTCCCCTACGAGCAGTACTTC	CASSLVPYEQYF
TRBD1	TRBV7-9	TRBJ2-7	-	TGTGCCAGCAGCCCCCGGCGGGACAGGGATAATCTCTACGAGCAGTACTTC	CASSPRRDRDNLYEQYF
-	TRBV27	TRBJ1-5	-	TGTGCCAGCAGTTTTGTTAGGGGGAACAGCAATCAGCCCCAGCATTTT	CASSFVRGNSNQPQHF
-	TRBV6-1	TRBJ2-3	-	TGTGCCAGCAGTACGGACGGGATGAGCACAGATACGCAGTATTTT	CASSTDGMSTDTQYF
TRBD1	TRBV10-1	TRBJ2-5	-	TGCGCCAGCAGTGGGGGGACAGGGATGACAGAGACCCAGTACTTC	CASSGGTGMTETQYF
TRBD2	TRBV7-9	TRBJ2-1	-	TGTGCCAGCGTGACGAGCGGGGCTCACAATGAGCAGTTCTTC	CASVTSGAHNEQFF
TRBD2	TRBV28	TRBJ2-7	-	TGTGCCAGCAGTTTATCCCTCGGACTAGCGGGAGGTGAGCAGTACTTC	CASSLSLGLAGGEQYF
-	TRBV4-1	TRBJ2-5	few	TGCGCCAGCAGCCAGCAGGAGACCCAGTACTTC	CASSQQETQYF
-	TRBV6-9	TRBJ1-2	-	TGTGCCACCATACCTGGGAGGGACTATGGCTACACCTTC	CATIPGRDYGYTF
-	TRBV5-1	TRBJ2-2	-	TGCGCCAGTGTCCTAGGACAGACAAGCGGGGAGCTGTTTTTT	CASVLGQTSGELFF
TRBD2	TRBV9	TRBJ2-3	-	TGTGCCAGCAGCGTCACTAGCGGGAGCGACACAGATACGCAGTATTTT	CASSVTSGSDTDTQYF
TRBD2	TRBV5-1	TRBJ2-5	-	TGCGCCAGCAGCTTAAGGGGGACTAGCGGAGAGACTCAGTACTTC	CASSLRGTSGETQYF
TRBD1	TRBV7-9	TRBJ1-1	few	TGTGCCAGCAGCTTTTTAACAGGGGGTATCACTGAAGCTTTCTTT	CASSFLTGGITEAFF
TRBD2	TRBV5-6	TRBJ2-7	-	TGTGCCAGCAGCTTGGGACTAGCGGGAGCTAGCTCCTACGAGCAGTACTTC	CASSLGLAGASSYEQYF
TRBD1	TRBV5-1	TRBJ2-7	-	TGCGCCAGCAGCCCGGGACAGGGGATGCACTCCTACGAGCAGTACTTC	CASSPGQGMHSYEQYF
TRBD1	TRBV28	TRBJ1-2	once	TGTGCCAGCACCTCTCCAGGACAGGTTCGGTATGGCTACACCTTC	CASTSPGQVRYGYTF
TRBD2	TRBV7-9	TRBJ2-5	-	TGTGCCAGCAGTCCCGGGACTAGCGGCCCTCGAGGTGAGACCCAGTACTTC	CASSPGTSGPRGETQYF
-	TRBV19	TRBJ2-5	-	TGTGCCAGTAGTATAAGGAGTTTGGCGGAGACCCAGTACTTC	CASSIRSLAETQYF
-	TRBV27	TRBJ1-1	-	TGTGCCAGCAGTTTTGGGCCCCTGACCCACACTGAAGCTTTCTTT	CASSFGPLTHTEAFF
TRBD1	TRBV2	TRBJ2-3	-	TGTGCCAGCGTGCCCGGACAGGTCGTGGGTACGCAGTATTTT	CASVPGQVVGTQYF